One sample yielded the 29 T cell receptor beta chains listed below, sequenced in a study of PD-L1 blockade in urothelial cancer. The repertoire was sequenced with immunoSEQ multiplex PCR; TCRdb's copy has only in-frame clones and lacks some. This table has some 90,000 clones, roughly nine tenths appearing once. Time point given: pretreatment peripheral blood. Sample: PBMCs, taken around atezolizumab (anti-PD-L1) treatment. The receptors shown here come from a woman aged 80 or older with urothelial cancer.

The chain carries TRBV18 and TRBJ2-7; 7 bases align to TRBD1. This CDR3 has 15 residues. CDR1 is KGHSH and CDR2 is LQKENI in the germline V gene. With V trimmed by 3 bases and J by 1 base, 6 bases remained unmatched. The CDR3 DNA reads as TGTGCCAGCTCACCCCGGGACAGCAAGTCCTACGAGCAGTACTTC. This sequence encodes CASSPRDSKSYEQYF.

A few counts support this clone. The rearrangement uses TRBV7-2 and TRBJ1-1; D is undetermined. Germline CDR1 reads SGHTA; CDR2 reads FQGNSA. This CDR3 contains 15 residues. Trimming took off 2 bases at V and 5 bases at J, with 15 bases between the two ends. The CDR3 protein is CASSLTLALRTEAFF. Written as DNA, the CDR3 is TGTGCCAGCAGCTTAACGTTAGCCCTGAGGACTGAAGCTTTCTTT.

The chain carries TRBV6-5 and TRBJ1-5, with D perhaps TRBD1 (5 bases). V was clipped by 6 bases and J by 4 bases, with 10 bases between them. CDR3 length: 13 amino acids. Germline assignment: CDR1 MNHEY and CDR2 SVGAGI. As DNA, the CDR3 is TGTGCCAGCAGGTCGGAGGGGAATCAGCCCCAGCATTTT. Translating gives CASRSEGNQPQHF.

The chain combines TRBV4-1 with TRBJ2-7; no definite D call. Germline CDR1 and CDR2: MGHRA and YSYEKL. The CDR3 consists of 16 residues. Trimming cost V 0 bases and J 5 bases, with 17 bases left between them. The CDR3 DNA is TGCGCCAGCAGCCAAGATGAGGCGGCCCTTCGGAACGAGCAGTACTTC. Its protein product is CASSQDEAALRNEQYF.

A few counts support this clone. V and J are TRBV9 and TRBJ2-2; 8 bases match TRBD2. The germline CDR1 and CDR2 sequences are SGDLS and YYNGEE. This CDR3 has 16 amino acids. Germline trimming cut 4 bases from V and 2 bases from J; bases unmatched to any gene: 7. The CDR3, as DNA: TGTGCCAGCAGCATCAGCGGGAGTATCAACACCGGGGAGCTGTTTTTT. Protein sequence: CASSISGSINTGELFF.

The chain joins TRBV5-1 to TRBJ1-5; D is ambiguous. V shed 0 bases and J shed 3 bases, with 10 bases lying between them. Germline V lookup: CDR1 SGHRS, CDR2 YFSETQ. This CDR3 spans 15 amino acids. CDR3 coding DNA: TGCGCCAGCAGCTTGGGAGGGTCCATCAATCAGCCCCAGCATTTT. Protein product: CASSLGGSINQPQHF.

In this sample, this clone turned up a few times. The rearrangement uses TRBV6-5 and TRBJ2-3, with D unresolved. V lost 6 bases and J 3 bases, leaving 13 bases between the germline ends. The CDR3 contains 14 residues. Germline CDR1 is MNHEY and CDR2 is SVGAGI. In nucleotides, the CDR3 is TGTGCCAGCAGCCCCTACGTTGGTACAGATACGCAGTATTTT. Protein product: CASSPYVGTDTQYF.

This chain uses TRBV2 with TRBJ2-6; maybe TRBD2 (5 bases). Between the trimmed V and J ends, which lost 9 bases and 1 base, there was a span of 10 bases. Germline values: CDR1 SNHLY, CDR2 FYNNEI. CDR3 size: 14 residues. The DNA of the CDR3 is TGTGCCAGGGACTTACAGTCTGGGGCCAACGTCCTGACTTTC. It yields the protein CARDLQSGANVLTF.

The gene calls are TRBV25-1 and TRBJ1-1; 8 bases fit TRBD1. Germline-derived CDR1 and CDR2 are MGHDK and SYGVNS. The CDR3 consists of 15 residues. V gave up 2 bases and J gave up 3 bases; unmatched junction bases: 5. The CDR3 loop is CASSEGTGLHTEAFF. The CDR3 DNA reads as TGTGCCAGCAGTGAAGGGACAGGTCTACACACTGAAGCTTTCTTT.

The genes are TRBV7-9 and TRBJ2-1, with D tentatively TRBD2 (6 bases). The CDR3 is 16 residues long. V was clipped by 5 bases and J by 5 bases, with 19 bases between them. Germline CDR1 reads SEHNR; CDR2 reads FQNEAQ (reference sequence). The DNA of the CDR3 is TGTGCCAGCAGCCCCTGGGGAGGTTTAGCGGACAATGAGCAGTTCTTC. Translation: CASSPWGGLADNEQFF.

Remarks on this clone: Within the sample, other DNA sequences also encode this same CDR3. The gene calls are TRBV9 and TRBJ2-1; tentatively, D is TRBD2 (5 bases). Trimming stripped 3 bases from V and 3 bases from J, with 10 bases between. The germline CDR1 and CDR2 sequences are SGDLS and YYNGEE. CDR3 length: 14 amino acids. CDR3 loop: CASSAGTSYNEQFF. CDR3 nucleotide sequence: TGTGCCAGCAGCGCCGGTACTAGCTACAATGAGCAGTTCTTC.

The rearrangement joins TRBV27 to TRBJ2-7; 13 bases line up with TRBD2. The CDR3 has 14 amino acids. The ends lost 5 bases at V and 9 bases at J; junction bases unmatched: 7. Germline V lookup: CDR1 MNHEY, CDR2 SMNVEV (reference sequence). The chain's CDR3 is CASSPWTSGSWQYF. DNA of the CDR3: TGTGCCAGCAGTCCGTGGACTAGCGGGAGCTGGCAGTACTTC.

The chain recombines TRBV2 with TRBJ2-7; D is perhaps TRBD1 (5 bases). The CDR3 has 12 amino acids. Looked up from germline, CDR1 is SNHLY and CDR2 is FYNNEI. Trimming shortened V by 6 bases and J by 2 bases, and 8 bases separated the two germline ends. The CDR3 DNA is TGTGCCAGCAGACAGGCGGCCTACGAGCAGTACTTC. Translated, it gives CASRQAAYEQYF.

The rearrangement joins TRBV30 to TRBJ2-3; 8 bases are a match to TRBD2. Per the germline V gene, CDR1 is GTSNPN and CDR2 is SVGIG (reference sequence). The V gene end was trimmed by 0 bases and the J gene end by 5 bases; junction bases not matched to a gene: 10. CDR3 length: 16 amino acids. The CDR3 protein is CAWSVGAAGELDTQYF. Written as DNA, the CDR3 is TGTGCCTGGAGTGTAGGGGCAGCGGGAGAATTAGATACGCAGTATTTT.

The chain carries TRBV10-2 and TRBJ2-7; D gene ambiguous. Germline CDR1 reads WSHSY; CDR2 reads SAAADI. V was clipped by 3 bases and J by 2 bases, with 14 bases between them. The CDR3 spans 15 residues. The CDR3 bases are TGCGCCAGCAGTGATCACCTGGTAGCCGCCTACGAGCAGTACTTC. It codes for CASSDHLVAAYEQYF.

The CDR3 here is CASSAFLTGELFF. The CDR3 nucleotides are TGCGCCAGCAGTGCGTTCCTGACCGGGGAGCTGTTTTTT. The chain combines TRBV10-1 with TRBJ2-2; D remains unclear. The ends were cut back, 4 bases at V and 5 bases at J, with 8 bases in the middle. Germline values: CDR1 WNHNN, CDR2 SYGVQD (reference sequence). CDR3 length equals 13 residues.

About this clone: At one end the junction does not follow the germline gene, possibly because of a read error. The CDR3 here is CASSGTDYGVF. CDR3 sequence (DNA): TGTGCCAGCAGTGGGACGGACTACGGTGTTTTT. The chain has TRBV6-1 and TRBJ1-4; D not resolved. The CDR3 runs 11 residues. Germline-derived CDR1 and CDR2 are MNHNS and SASEGT.

This chain connects TRBV7-8 to TRBJ2-1; 16 bases agree with TRBD2. V lost 1 base, J lost 2 bases, and 2 bases stayed unmatched. Germline-derived CDR1 and CDR2 are SGHVS and FQNEAQ. The CDR3 has 18 amino acids. CDR3 DNA: TGTGCCAGCAGCTTAGGGGGACTAGCGGGAGGGCCCTACAATGAGCAGTTCTTC. Its translation is CASSLGGLAGGPYNEQFF. The full variable domain, its missing parts supplied by reference TRBV7-8 and TRBJ2-1, is GAGVSQSPRYKVAKRGQDVALRCDPISGHVSLFWYQQALGQGPEFLTYFQNEAQLDKSGLPSDRFFAERPEGSVSTLKIQRTQQEDSAVYLCASSLGGLAGGPYNEQFFGPGTRLTVL.

The sample holds a few counts of this clone. The rearrangement uses TRBV7-9 and TRBJ1-1; TRBD1 matches 9 bases. V dropped 5 bases and J dropped 12; count of bases not matched to a gene: 10. The germline CDR1 and CDR2 sequences are SEHNR and FQNEAQ (reference sequence). The CDR3 contains 13 residues. The CDR3 DNA reads as TGTGCCAGCAGCACAGGACAGGGGACGTTAACTTTCTTT. Amino acid sequence: CASSTGQGTLTFF.

The V and J genes are TRBV19 and TRBJ2-1, with 10 bases fitting TRBD2. The CDR3 runs to 16 residues. V was clipped by 3 bases and J by 2 bases; unmatched bases: 4. Per germline, CDR1 LNHDA and CDR2 SQIVND (reference sequence). CDR3 bases: TGTGCCAGTAGTATCCCTAGCGGGAGCACCTACAATGAGCAGTTCTTC. Protein product: CASSIPSGSTYNEQFF.

The chain recombines TRBV27 with TRBJ1-1; D is ambiguous. CDR1 and CDR2 (germline): MNHEY, SMNVEV (reference sequence). V lost 4 bases to trimming and J lost 2 bases, with 8 bases between them. This CDR3 is 13 amino acids long. The CDR3 is CASSWAANTEAFF. As DNA, the CDR3 is TGTGCCAGCAGTTGGGCAGCCAACACTGAAGCTTTCTTT.

The J gene is TRBJ1-1, the V gene TRBV7-2, with D possibly TRBD1 on 5 matching bases. The length of the CDR3 is 15 residues. The germline gives CDR1 SGHTA, CDR2 FQGNSA. The V end was cut by 4 bases, the J end by 0 bases, with 12 bases between. CDR3 nucleotide sequence: TGTGCCAGCAGCTCTACCGGGGGATTGAACACTGAAGCTTTCTTT. Translating gives CASSSTGGLNTEAFF.

The rearrangement joins TRBV11-2 to TRBJ2-3; tentative D call: TRBD2 (6 bases). Trimming stripped 6 bases from V and 0 bases from J, with 13 bases between. Germline V gives CDR1 SGHAT, CDR2 FQNNGV. The CDR3 contains 15 residues. The CDR3 DNA reads as TGTGCCAGCAGTCCCGAGGGGACTAGCACAGATACGCAGTATTTT. This codes for CASSPEGTSTDTQYF. Together with reference TRBV11-2 and TRBJ2-3, the CDR3 gives the full variable domain: EAGVAQSPRYKIIEKRQSVAFWCNPISGHATLYWYQQILGQGPKLLIQFQNNGVVDDSQLPKDRFSAERLKGVDSTLKIQPAKLEDSAVYLCASSPEGTSTDTQYFGPGTRLTVL.

The chain employs TRBV2 and TRBJ1-2; the match to TRBD1 covers 7 bases. V was clipped by 7 bases and J by 3 bases; unmatched bases: 2. Germline values: CDR1 SNHLY, CDR2 FYNNEI. The CDR3 totals 12 residues. In DNA form, the CDR3 reads TGTGCCAGCACAGGGGGTGACTATGGCTACACCTTC. Translating it yields CASTGGDYGYTF.

The genes are TRBV9 and TRBJ2-3; 11 positions agree with TRBD2. From germline, CDR1 is SGDLS and CDR2 YYNGEE. V trimming: 3 bases; J trimming: 0 bases; junction bases outside the gene matches: 3. This CDR3 comprises 16 residues. The chain's CDR3 is CASSATSGGSTDTQYF. DNA of the CDR3: TGTGCCAGCAGCGCTACTAGCGGGGGCAGCACAGATACGCAGTATTTT.

V and J are TRBV4-1 and TRBJ2-2, with 8 bases that match TRBD2. V dropped 3 bases and J dropped 7; count of bases not matched to a gene: 13. This CDR3 contains 17 residues. Germline loops: CDR1 MGHRA, CDR2 YSYEKL. CDR3 in DNA: TGCGCCAGCAGCCAGTCAGGGCTGGCGGGAGGCCACGGGGAGCTGTTTTTT. It is translated as CASSQSGLAGGHGELFF.

This clone was recorded a few times. The chain links TRBV7-8 to TRBJ2-7, with D perhaps matching TRBD1 (5 bases). The germline gives CDR1 SGHVS, CDR2 FQNEAQ. Trimming cost V 1 base and J 1 base, with 11 bases left between them. The CDR3 length is 15 residues. CDR3 nucleotide sequence: TGTGCCAGCAGCTTAGGGACACTTCCTTCCTACGAGCAGTACTTC. This encodes CASSLGTLPSYEQYF.

V usage is TRBV7-2 and J usage is TRBJ2-7; 7 bases are a match to TRBD2. The CDR3 totals 13 residues. The trim removed 4 bases at V and 6 bases at J, leaving 6 bases unmatched. CDR1 and CDR2 (germline): SGHTA, FQGNSA. The CDR3 sequence is CASSSGTTGEQYF. Written as DNA, the CDR3 is TGTGCCAGCAGCTCCGGGACTACTGGCGAGCAGTACTTC. The variable domain in full, with the rest retrieved from reference TRBV7-2 and TRBJ2-7, is GAGVSQSPSNKVTEKGKDVELRCDPISGHTALYWYRQSLGQGLEFLIYFQGNSAPDKSGLPSDRFSAERTGGSVSTLTIQRTQQEDSAVYLCASSSGTTGEQYFGPGTRLTVT.

This clone appeared once. This chain connects TRBV6-4 to TRBJ2-1; tentative D call: TRBD2 (6 bases). V dropped 6 bases and J dropped 1 base, with 13 bases sitting between them. The length of the CDR3 is 15 residues. Germline assignment: CDR1 MRHNA and CDR2 SNTAGT. Here the CDR3 DNA reads TGTGCCAGCAGCGTAAATAGCGGTTCCTACAATGAGCAGTTCTTC. Amino acid sequence: CASSVNSGSYNEQFF.